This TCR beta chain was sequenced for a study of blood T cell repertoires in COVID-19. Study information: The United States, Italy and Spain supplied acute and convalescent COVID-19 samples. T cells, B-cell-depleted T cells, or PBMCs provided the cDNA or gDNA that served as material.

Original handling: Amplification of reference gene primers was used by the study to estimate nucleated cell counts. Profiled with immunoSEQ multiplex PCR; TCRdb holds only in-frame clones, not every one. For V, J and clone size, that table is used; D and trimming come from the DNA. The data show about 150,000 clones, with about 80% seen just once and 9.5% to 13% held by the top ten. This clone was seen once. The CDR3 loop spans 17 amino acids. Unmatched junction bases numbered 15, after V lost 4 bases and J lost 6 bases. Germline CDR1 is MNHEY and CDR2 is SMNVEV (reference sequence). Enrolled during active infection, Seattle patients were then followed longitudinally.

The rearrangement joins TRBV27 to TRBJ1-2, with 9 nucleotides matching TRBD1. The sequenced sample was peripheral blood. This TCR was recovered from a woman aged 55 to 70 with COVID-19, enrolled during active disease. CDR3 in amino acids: CASSSTGNRGRGNGYTF. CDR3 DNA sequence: TGTGCCAGCAGTTCCACCGGTAACAGGGGGCGAGGGAATGGCTACACCTTC.